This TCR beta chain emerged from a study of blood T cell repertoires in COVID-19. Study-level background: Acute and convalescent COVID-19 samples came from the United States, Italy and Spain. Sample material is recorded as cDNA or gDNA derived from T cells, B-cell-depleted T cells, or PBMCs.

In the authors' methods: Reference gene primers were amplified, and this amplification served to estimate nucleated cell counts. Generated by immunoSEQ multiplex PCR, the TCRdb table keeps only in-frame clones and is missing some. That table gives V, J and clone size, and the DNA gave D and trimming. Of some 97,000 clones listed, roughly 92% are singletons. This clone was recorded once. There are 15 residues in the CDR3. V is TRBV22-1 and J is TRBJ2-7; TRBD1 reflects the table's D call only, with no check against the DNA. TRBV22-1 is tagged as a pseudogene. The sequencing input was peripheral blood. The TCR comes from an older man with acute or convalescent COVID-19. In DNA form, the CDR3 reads TGTCCTGGGAGCGCACCCTGTTACAGGGAATACGAGCAGTACTTC. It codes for CPGSAPCYREYEQYF.